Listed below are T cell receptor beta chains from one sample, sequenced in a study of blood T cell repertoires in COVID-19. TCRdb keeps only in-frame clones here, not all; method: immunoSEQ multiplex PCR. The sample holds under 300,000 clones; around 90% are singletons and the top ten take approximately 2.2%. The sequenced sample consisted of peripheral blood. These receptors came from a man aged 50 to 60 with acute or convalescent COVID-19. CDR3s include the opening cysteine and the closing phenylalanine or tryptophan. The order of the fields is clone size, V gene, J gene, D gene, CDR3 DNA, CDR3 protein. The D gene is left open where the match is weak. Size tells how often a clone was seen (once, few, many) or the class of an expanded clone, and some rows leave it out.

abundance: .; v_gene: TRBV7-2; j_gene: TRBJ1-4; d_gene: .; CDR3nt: TGTGCCAGCAGCTTAATGGGAGGGGGGGAAGAAAAACTGTTTTTT; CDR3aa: CASSLMGGGEEKLFF
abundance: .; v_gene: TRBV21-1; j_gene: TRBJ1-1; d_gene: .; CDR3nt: TGTGCCAGCAGCAAAAAAAGGGGTATGAACACTGAAGCTTTCTTT; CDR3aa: CASSKKRGMNTEAFF
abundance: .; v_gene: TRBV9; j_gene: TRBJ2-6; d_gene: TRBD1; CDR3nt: TGTGCCAGCAGCGTAGCAGCAGGTGGGACAGGGAGCGCTGGGGCCAACGTCCTGACTTTC; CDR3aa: CASSVAAGGTGSAGANVLTF
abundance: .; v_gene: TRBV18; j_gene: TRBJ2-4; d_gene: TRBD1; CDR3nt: TGTGCCAGCTCACCGCCGGGACAGGGACCCCACTTC; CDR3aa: CASSPPGQGPHF
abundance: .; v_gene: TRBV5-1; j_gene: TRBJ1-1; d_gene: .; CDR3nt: TGCGCCAGCAGCTTGGTCTGGGGGGACACTGAAGCTTTCTTT; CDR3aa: CASSLVWGDTEAFF
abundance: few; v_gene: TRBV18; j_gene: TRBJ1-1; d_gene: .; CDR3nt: TGTGCCAGCGGCCGGAACACTGAAGCTTTCTTT; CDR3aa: CASGRNTEAFF
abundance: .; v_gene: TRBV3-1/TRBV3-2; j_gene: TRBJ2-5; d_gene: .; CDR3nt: TGTGCCAGCAGCCAAATGGCAACCTCCAAAGAGACCCAGTACTTC; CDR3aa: CASSQMATSKETQYF
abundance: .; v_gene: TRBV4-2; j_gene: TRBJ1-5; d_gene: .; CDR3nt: TGTGCCAGCTTTGCCGAAGACAGAACAGTCTGTGATGGCAATCAGCCCCAGCATTTT; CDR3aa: CASFAEDRTVCDGNQPQHF
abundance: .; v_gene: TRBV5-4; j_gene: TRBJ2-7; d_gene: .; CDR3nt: TGTGCCAGCAGCTTGGCGGCAGGAACGGACGAGCAGTACTTC; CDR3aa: CASSLAAGTDEQYF
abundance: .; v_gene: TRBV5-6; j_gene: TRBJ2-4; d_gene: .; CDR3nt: TGTGCCAGCAGCTTTGGGAGAAACATTCAGTACTTC; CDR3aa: CASSFGRNIQYF
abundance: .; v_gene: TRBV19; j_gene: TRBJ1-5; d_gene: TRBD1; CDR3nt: TGTGCCAGTAGTATGGCCCCGACAGGGGGGCAGCCCCAGCATTTT; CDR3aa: CASSMAPTGGQPQHF
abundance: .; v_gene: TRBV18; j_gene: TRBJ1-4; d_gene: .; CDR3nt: TGTGCCAGCTCACCACCGACGGGGAAAGAAAAACTGTTTTTT; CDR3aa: CASSPPTGKEKLFF
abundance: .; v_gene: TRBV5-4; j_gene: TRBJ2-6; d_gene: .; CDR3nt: TGTGCCAGCAGCCCTAGACCCTCTGGGGCCAACGTCCTGACTTTC; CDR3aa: CASSPRPSGANVLTF
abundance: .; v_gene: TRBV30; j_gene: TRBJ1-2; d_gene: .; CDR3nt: TGTGCCTGGAGCGCACAGGGTTCCGATGGCTACACCTTC; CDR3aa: CAWSAQGSDGYTF
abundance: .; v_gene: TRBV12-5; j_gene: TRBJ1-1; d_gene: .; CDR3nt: TGTGCTAGTGGTTGGGGGGGAAGCACTGAAGCTTTCTTT; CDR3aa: CASGWGGSTEAFF
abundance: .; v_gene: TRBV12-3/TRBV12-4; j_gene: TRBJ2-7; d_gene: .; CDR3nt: TGTGCCAGCAGCTCGAAGGCCCGAGGGCAGTACTTC; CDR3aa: CASSSKARGQYF
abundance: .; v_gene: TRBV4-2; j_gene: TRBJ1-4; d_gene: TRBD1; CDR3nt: TGTGCCAGCAGCCATCGGGCTCGGACAGGCCCAACTAATGAAAAACTGTTTTTT; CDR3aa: CASSHRARTGPTNEKLFF
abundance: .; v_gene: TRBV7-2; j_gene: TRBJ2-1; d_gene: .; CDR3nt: TGTGCCAGCAGCACCCAGACAGGATACAATGAGCAGTTCTTC; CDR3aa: CASSTQTGYNEQFF
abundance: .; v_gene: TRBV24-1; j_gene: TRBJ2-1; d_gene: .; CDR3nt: TGTGCCACCAGTGAGGAGGGACCCCAGGGCAATGAGCAGTTCTTC; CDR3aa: CATSEEGPQGNEQFF
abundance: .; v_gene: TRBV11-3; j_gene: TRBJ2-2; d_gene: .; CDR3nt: TGTGCCAGCAGCTTAAGCAGGGGGGATAATTCGAACACCGGGGAGCTGTTTTTT; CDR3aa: CASSLSRGDNSNTGELFF
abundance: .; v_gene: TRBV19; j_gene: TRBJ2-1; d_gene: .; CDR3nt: TGTGCCAGTAAGACCCCAAAAGCGGGCTCCTACAATGAGCAGTTCTTC; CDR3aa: CASKTPKAGSYNEQFF
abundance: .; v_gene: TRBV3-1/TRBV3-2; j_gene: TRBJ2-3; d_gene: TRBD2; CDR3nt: TGTGCCAGCAGCCAAGGGACTCTAGCGGCAGATACGCAGTATTTT; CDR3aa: CASSQGTLAADTQYF
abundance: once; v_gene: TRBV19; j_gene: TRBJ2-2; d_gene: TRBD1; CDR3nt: TGTGCCAGTAGTACCGGGACAGGGGGCTCCACCGGGGAGCTGTTTTTT; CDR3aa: CASSTGTGGSTGELFF
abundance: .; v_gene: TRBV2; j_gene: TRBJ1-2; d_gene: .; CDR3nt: TGTGCCAGCAGACGGGACACTCTACGGGGCTACACCTTC; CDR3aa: CASRRDTLRGYTF
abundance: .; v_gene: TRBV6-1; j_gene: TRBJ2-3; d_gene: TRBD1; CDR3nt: TGTGCCAGCAGTGAAATACAGGGGATCACAGATACGCAGTATTTT; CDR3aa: CASSEIQGITDTQYF
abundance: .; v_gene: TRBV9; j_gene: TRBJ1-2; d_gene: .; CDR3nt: TGTGCCAGCAGCGTAGCACAGATTGGGAACTATGGCTACACCTTC; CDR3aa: CASSVAQIGNYGYTF
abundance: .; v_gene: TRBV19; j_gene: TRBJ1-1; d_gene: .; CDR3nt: TGTGCCAGTATCATCCGAGGGGGAGGGTACACTGAAGCTTTCTTT; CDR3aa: CASIIRGGGYTEAFF
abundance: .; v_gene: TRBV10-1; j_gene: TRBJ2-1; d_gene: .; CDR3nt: TGCGCCAGCAGTGAGTCCCAGGGTTTACCCTACAATGAGCAGTTCTTC; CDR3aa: CASSESQGLPYNEQFF
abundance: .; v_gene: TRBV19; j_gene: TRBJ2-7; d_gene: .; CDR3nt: TGTGCCAGTAGTAGGCAGGGCGGTGAGCAGTACTTC; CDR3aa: CASSRQGGEQYF
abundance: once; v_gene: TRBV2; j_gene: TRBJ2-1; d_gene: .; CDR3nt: TGTGCCAGCAAAACAGGGTCACTTTACAATGAGCAGTTCTTC; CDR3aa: CASKTGSLYNEQFF
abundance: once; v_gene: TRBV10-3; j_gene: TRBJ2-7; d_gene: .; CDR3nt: TGTGCCATCAGTGAGTCGTCGTTTTACGAGCAGTACTTC; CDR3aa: CAISESSFYEQYF
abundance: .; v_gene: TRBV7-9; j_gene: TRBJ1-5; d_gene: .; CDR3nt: TGTGCCAGCAGCTCCAACAGGGACCAGCCCCAGCATTTT; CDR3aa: CASSSNRDQPQHF
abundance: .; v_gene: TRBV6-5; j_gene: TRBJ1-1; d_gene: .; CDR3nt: TGTGCCAGCAGTTACGCGGGGGCCAACACTGAAGCTTTCTTT; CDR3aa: CASSYAGANTEAFF
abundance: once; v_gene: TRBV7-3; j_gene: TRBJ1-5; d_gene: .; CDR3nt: TGTGCCAGCAGCTCCGCTAGCGGGGTCAATCAGCCCCAGCATTTT; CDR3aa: CASSSASGVNQPQHF
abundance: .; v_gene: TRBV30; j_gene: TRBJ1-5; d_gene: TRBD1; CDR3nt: TGTGCCTGGAAAGGACAGGGGGTCCCTAGCAATCAGCCCCAGCATTTT; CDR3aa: CAWKGQGVPSNQPQHF
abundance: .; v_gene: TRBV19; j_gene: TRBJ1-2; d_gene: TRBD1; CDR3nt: TGTGCCAGTAGTCCGGAGGACAGGGTTGTCGGCTACACCTTC; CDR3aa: CASSPEDRVVGYTF
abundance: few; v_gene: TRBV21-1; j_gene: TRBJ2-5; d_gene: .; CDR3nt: TGTGCCAGCAGCAAAGAGACACCAGGGCTGGTGGAGACCCAGTACTTC; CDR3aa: CASSKETPGLVETQYF
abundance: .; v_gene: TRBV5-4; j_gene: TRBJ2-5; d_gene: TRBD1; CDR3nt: TGTGCCAGCAGCGGATCTAGGACAGGCCCCGGGGAGACCCAGTACTTC; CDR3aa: CASSGSRTGPGETQYF
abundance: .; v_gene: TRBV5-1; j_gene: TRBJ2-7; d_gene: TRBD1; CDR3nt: TGCGCCAGCAGCCAGTCCCTGACAGGGAGTATGGGCGAGCAGTACTTC; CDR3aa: CASSQSLTGSMGEQYF
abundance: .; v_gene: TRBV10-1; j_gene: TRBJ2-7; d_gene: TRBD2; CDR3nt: TGCGCCAGCAGTGACCGACTAGCGGGGGGCTACGAGCAGTACTTC; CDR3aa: CASSDRLAGGYEQYF
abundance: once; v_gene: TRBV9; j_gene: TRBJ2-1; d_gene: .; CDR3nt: TGTGCCAGCAGCCCCGCAGGGGATAGGCGCAATGAGCAGTTCTTC; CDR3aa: CASSPAGDRRNEQFF
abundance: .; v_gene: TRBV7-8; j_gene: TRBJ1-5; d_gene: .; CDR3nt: TGTGCCAGCAGCTTAGCGCGACAGTCCGGGGGGCCCCAGCATTTT; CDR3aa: CASSLARQSGGPQHF
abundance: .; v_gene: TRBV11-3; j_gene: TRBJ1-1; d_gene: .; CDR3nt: TGTGCCAGCAGCCTCTCGGGGGGAGGTGAAGCTTTCTTT; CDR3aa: CASSLSGGGEAFF
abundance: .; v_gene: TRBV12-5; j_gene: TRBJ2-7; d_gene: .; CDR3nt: TGTGCTAGTGGCCGTATCATGACCAGTACGGACTTGCCCTACGAGCAGTACTTC; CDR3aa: CASGRIMTSTDLPYEQYF
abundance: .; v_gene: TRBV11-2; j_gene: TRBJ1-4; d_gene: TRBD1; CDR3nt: TGTGCCATCGCGGAGGGGACAGCAACTAATGAAAAACTGTTTTTT; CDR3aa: CAIAEGTATNEKLFF
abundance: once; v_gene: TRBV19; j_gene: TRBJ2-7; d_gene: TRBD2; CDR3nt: TGTGCCAGTAGTGACCGGGGCGGGGGGCCCTACGAGCAGTACTTC; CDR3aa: CASSDRGGGPYEQYF
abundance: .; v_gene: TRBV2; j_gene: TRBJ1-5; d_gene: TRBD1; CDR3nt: TGTGCCAGCAGGGACAGGGGGCCAGACAATCAGCCCCAGCATTTT; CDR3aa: CASRDRGPDNQPQHF
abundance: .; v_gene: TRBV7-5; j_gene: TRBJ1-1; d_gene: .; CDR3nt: TGTGCCAGAGGTGAGACCCTGAACCGGGAGATTAACACTGAAGCTTTCTTT; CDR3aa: CARGETLNREINTEAFF
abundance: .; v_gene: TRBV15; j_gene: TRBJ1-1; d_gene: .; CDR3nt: TGTGCCACCAGCAGAGCCCCTCGGATAACGGGGGGGACTGAAGCTTTCTTT; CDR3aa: CATSRAPRITGGTEAFF
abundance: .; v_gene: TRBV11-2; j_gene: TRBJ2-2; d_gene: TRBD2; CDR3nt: TGTGCCAGCAGCTTAACTAGCGGGTGGGGGCTCAACACCGGGGAGCTGTTTTTT; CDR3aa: CASSLTSGWGLNTGELFF
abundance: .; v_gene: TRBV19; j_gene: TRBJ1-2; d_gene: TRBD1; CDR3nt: TGTGCCAGTAGTCCCGGCCTGGACAGGGGGCACTATGGCTACACCTTC; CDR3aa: CASSPGLDRGHYGYTF